This record covers a single TCR beta chain. A Seattle source enrolled patients during active infection and followed them longitudinally. Assay used: immunoSEQ multiplex PCR; TCRdb lists only in-frame clones, some missing. Among some 290,000 clones, about nine tenths were seen once, and the ten largest hold under 3.5%. This record belongs to a study of blood T cell repertoires in COVID-19. V lost 10 bases, J lost 7 bases, and 17 bases lay in between. There are 12 residues in the CDR3. In germline, CDR1 is MDHEN, CDR2 SYDVKM. The TCR comes from a woman aged 30 to 39 with COVID-19, enrolled during active disease. The sequenced sample was peripheral blood. V usage is TRBV28 and J usage is TRBJ2-7; possibly TRBD1 for D (7 bases). This chain's CDR3 is CATQWRGQEQYF. The DNA of the CDR3 is TGTGCCACCCAGTGGAGGGGGCAAGAGCAGTACTTC.